This TCR beta chain came from a study of T cells in Graves' hyperthyroidism and ophthalmopathy. Study in general: At initial diagnosis, before any treatment had begun, peripheral blood was obtained.

The CDR3 contains 14 residues. Per the germline V gene, CDR1 is MDHEN and CDR2 is SYDVKM. V was pared by 3 bases and J by 4 bases, with 6 bases of the junction left unmatched. Each person with ophthalmopathy scored at least 3 on the Clinical Activity Score, reached NOSPECS grade 4 or higher, and had been ill under 3 months. For the diagnoses, clinical symptoms, serum thyroxine and TRAb, thyroid ultrasound and orbital computed tomography were used. The source of the PBMCs was 9.5 to 10 ml of fresh peripheral blood. TCR beta CDR3 regions were amplified from RNA transcripts. Carried out on the TCR CDR3, a first-round RT-PCR used the HTBI primer set. TCRdb used MiXCR to reprocess the multiplex PCR reads, holding one entry per CDR3 protein. The sample includes hundreds of thousands of distinct CDR3 sequences, 20% to 25% of them seen just once. This clonotype occurred many times.

Sequenced sample: blood. This sequence originates from a young man with Graves' ophthalmopathy. The genes are TRBV28 and TRBJ2-7; 7 positions match TRBD2. The CDR3 spells CASSFIGGGYEQYF. The CDR3 bases are TGTGCCAGCAGTTTTATTGGGGGGGGTTACGAGCAGTACTTC.